This TCR beta chain came from a study of molecular identifiers for immune sequencing clone quantification. For the study at large: Replicate RNA from roughly 18,000 or 92,000 naive CD8 T cells formed five aliquots; four were sequenced. Overall study findings and caveats: Effector cells had over 98% of their molecules in clones above 20 RNA copies, while naive cells had under 1%. Spiked Jurkat TCR RNA from one cell was reportedly detectable among around 1 million naive cells.

This clonotype was observed many times. Antigen unknown. This CDR3 is built from 11 residues. V shed 1 base and J shed 2 bases, with 2 bases lying between them. The germline CDR1 and CDR2 sequences are SQVTM and ANQGSEA. Bulk TCR library preparation followed previously described methods with listed TCR primers. Using its own MiXCR run on the PCR reads, TCRdb lists one record per CDR3 protein. The sample shows more than 95,000 distinct CDR3 sequences, about 24% of them seen only once. The source material was naive CD8+ T cells from blood, with Jurkat cell RNA spiked in. Subset in this sample: FACS-sorted CD8+CD4-CCR7+CD45RA+ naive T cells. The receptor was isolated from a human donor in good health. Some libraries in this study had Jurkat cell RNA spiked in. The chain is built from TRBV29-1 and TRBJ1-1; D unclear. Here the CDR3 reads CSVEGNTEAFF. CDR3 DNA sequence: TGCAGCGTTGAAGGAAACACTGAAGCTTTCTTT.